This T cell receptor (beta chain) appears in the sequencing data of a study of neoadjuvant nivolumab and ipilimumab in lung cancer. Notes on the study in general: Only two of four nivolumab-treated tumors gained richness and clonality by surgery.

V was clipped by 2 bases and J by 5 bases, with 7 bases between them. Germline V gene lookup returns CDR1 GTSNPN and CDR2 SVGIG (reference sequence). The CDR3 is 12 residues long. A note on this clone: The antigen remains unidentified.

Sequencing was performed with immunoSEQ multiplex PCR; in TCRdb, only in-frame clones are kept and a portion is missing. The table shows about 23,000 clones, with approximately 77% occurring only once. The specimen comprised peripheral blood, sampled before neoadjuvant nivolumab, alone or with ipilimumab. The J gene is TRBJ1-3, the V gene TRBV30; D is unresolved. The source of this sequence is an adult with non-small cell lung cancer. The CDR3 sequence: CAWSPRRNTIYF. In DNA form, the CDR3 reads TGTGCCTGGAGTCCCCGGAGAAACACCATATATTTT.